A single TCR beta chain is shown here with its context. This sample is drawn from a study of blood T cell repertoires in COVID-19. Study information: Sources were T cells, B-cell-depleted T cells, or PBMCs; the material itself was cDNA or gDNA.

Data came from immunoSEQ multiplex PCR; TCRdb stores just in-frame clones and leaves some out. The data show about 110,000 clones, roughly 81% seen once. The CDR3 is made up of 13 amino acids. Germline lookup yields CDR1 SGHAT and CDR2 FQNNGV. V lost 4 bases and J 0 bases, leaving 4 bases between the germline ends. This clonotype was obtained from a man aged 35 to 55 with acute or convalescent COVID-19. What was sequenced was peripheral blood. This chain connects TRBV11-2 to TRBJ1-3; D is unclear. CDR3 bases: TGTGCCAGCAGCTCTAACTCTGGAAACACCATATATTTT. Amino acids: CASSSNSGNTIYF.